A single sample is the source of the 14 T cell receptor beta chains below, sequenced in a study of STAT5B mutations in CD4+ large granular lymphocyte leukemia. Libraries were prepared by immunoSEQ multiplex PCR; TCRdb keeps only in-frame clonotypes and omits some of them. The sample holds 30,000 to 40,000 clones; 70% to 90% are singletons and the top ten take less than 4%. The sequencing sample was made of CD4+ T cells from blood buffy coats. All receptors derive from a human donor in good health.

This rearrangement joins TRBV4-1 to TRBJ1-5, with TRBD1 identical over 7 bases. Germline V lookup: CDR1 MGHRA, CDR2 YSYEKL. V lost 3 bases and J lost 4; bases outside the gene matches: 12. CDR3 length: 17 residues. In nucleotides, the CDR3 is TGCGCCAGCAGCCACGGTCTTCCGGGACAGACAAATCAGCCCCAGCATTTT. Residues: CASSHGLPGQTNQPQHF.

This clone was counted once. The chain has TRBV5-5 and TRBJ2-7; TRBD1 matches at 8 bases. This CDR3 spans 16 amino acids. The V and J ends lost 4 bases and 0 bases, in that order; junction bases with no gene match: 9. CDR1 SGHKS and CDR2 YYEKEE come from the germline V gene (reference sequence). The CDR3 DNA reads TGTGCCAGCAGCGCGCATTCAGGGGGCCCCTCCTACGAGCAGTACTTC. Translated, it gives CASSAHSGGPSYEQYF.

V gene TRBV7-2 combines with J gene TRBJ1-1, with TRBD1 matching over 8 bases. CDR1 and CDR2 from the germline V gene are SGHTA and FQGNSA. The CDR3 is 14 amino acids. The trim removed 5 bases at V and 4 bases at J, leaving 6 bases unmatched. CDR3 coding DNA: TGTGCCAGCAGCCTTACAGGGGGTTTCACTGAAGCTTTCTTT. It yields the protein CASSLTGGFTEAFF.

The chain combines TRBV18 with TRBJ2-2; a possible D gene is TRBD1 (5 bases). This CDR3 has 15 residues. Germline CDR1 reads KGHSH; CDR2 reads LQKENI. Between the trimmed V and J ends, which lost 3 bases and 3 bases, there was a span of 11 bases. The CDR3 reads CASSPAQVDTGELFF. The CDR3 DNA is TGTGCCAGCTCACCGGCACAGGTCGACACCGGGGAGCTGTTTTTT.

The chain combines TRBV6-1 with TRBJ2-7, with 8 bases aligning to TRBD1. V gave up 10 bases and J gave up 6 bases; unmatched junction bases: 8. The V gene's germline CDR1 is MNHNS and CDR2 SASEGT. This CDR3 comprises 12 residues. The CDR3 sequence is CATGDRMGEQYF. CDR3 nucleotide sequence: TGTGCCACCGGGGACAGGATGGGCGAGCAGTACTTC.

CDR3 amino acids: CASSLYTGEETQYF. The CDR3 DNA reads as TGTGCCAGCAGCTTATACACAGGGGAAGAGACCCAGTACTTC. This chain uses TRBV11-2 with TRBJ2-5, with 7 positions matching TRBD1. Germline V gene sequence: CDR1 SGHAT, CDR2 FQNNGV. Losses at the gene ends were 2 bases for V and 3 bases for J; bases not matched to a gene: 3. There are 14 residues in the CDR3.

This CDR3 is CASSQGEGGNYGYTF. The CDR3 nucleotides read TGCGCCAGCAGCCAGGGTGAAGGGGGCAACTATGGCTACACCTTC. V is TRBV5-1 and J is TRBJ1-2; 7 nucleotides match TRBD1. V was clipped by 4 bases and J by 2 bases; unmatched bases: 8. The CDR3 is 15 residues long. CDR1 is SGHRS, CDR2 YFSETQ, per germline.

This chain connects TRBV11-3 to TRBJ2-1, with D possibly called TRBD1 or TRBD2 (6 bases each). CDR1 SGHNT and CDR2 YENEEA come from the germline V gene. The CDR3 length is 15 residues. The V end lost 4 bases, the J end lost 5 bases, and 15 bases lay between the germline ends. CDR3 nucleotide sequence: TGTGCCAGCAGCTCTAGGCGGGACACAAACAATGAGCAGTTCTTC. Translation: CASSSRRDTNNEQFF.

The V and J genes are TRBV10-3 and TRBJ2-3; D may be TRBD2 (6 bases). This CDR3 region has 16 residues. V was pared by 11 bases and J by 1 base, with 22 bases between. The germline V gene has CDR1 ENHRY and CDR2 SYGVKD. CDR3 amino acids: CASQGMREGGTDTQYF. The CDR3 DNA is TGTGCCTCCCAAGGAATGCGGGAAGGGGGCACAGATACGCAGTATTTT.

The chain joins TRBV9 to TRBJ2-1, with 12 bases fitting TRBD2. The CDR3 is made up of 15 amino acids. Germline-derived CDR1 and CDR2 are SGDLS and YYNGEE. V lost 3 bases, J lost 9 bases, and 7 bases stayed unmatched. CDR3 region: CASSATSGRTGEQFF. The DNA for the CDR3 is TGTGCCAGCAGCGCTACTAGCGGGAGGACTGGTGAGCAGTTCTTC. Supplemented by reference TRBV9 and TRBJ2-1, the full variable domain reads DSGVTQTPKHLITATGQRVTLRCSPRSGDLSVYWYQQSLDQGLQFLIQYYNGEERAKGNILERFSAQQFPDLHSELNLSSLELGDSALYFCASSATSGRTGEQFFGPGTRLTVL.

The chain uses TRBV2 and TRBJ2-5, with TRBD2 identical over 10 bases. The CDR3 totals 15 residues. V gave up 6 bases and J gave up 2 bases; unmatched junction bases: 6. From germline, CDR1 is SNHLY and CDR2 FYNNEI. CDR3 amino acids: CASSNLAGAQETQYF. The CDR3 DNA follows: TGTGCCAGCAGCAATCTAGCGGGGGCTCAAGAGACCCAGTACTTC.

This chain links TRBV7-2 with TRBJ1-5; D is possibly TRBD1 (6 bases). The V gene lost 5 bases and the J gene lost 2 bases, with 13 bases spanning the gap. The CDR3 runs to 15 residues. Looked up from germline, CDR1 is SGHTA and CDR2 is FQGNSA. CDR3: CASSLAGGGNQPQHF. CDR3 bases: TGTGCCAGCAGCCTCGCGGGGGGCGGCAATCAGCCCCAGCATTTT.

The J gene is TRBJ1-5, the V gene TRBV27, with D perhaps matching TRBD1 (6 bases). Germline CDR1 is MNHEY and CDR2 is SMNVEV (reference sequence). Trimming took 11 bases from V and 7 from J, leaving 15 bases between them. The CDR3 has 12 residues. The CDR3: CALSRGNQPQHF. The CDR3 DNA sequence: TGTGCCCTCAGCAGGGGAAACCAGCCCCAGCATTTT.

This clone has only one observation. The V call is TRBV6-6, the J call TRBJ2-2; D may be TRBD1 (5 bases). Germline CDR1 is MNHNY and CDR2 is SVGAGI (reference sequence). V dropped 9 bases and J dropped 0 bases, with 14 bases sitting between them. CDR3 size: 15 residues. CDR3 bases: TGTGCCAGTAACAGGCCAACTACGAACACCGGGGAGCTGTTTTTT. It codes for CASNRPTTNTGELFF.